This paragraph reports one T cell receptor (beta chain). The antigen remains undetermined. The ends lost 5 bases at V and 3 bases at J; junction bases unmatched: 4. This CDR3 contains 14 residues. Germline assignment: CDR1 SGHTA and CDR2 FQGNSA. RNA was isolated and reverse transcribed to cDNA, the sequencing template. The assay was immunoSEQ multiplex PCR, and TCRdb's table has in-frame clones only and misses some. Of about 140,000 clones in the sample, roughly nine tenths were seen once. This specimen comes from a study of CD8+ T cells in alopecia areata. Study background: Treated patients were given 5 to 10 mg oral tofacitinib twice daily.

Treatment here: oral pan-JAK inhibitor, 5-10 mg twice daily. Punch biopsies of lesional scalp, plus peripheral blood, were taken from alopecia areata patients. Whole-study results and caveats: One nonresponder makes the tie between baseline CD8+ expansion and response uncertain. Higher clonality than in normal scalp was seen in lesional scalp, especially alopecia totalis/universalis.

This chain links TRBV7-2 with TRBJ2-5; 9 nucleotides align to TRBD2. The source is a human donor with alopecia areata. Sequenced material: CD8+ T cells sorted from blood, taken at week 4, from a patient treated with tofacitinib. The CDR3 spells CASSPWTSEETQYF. As DNA, the CDR3 is TGTGCCAGCAGCCCTTGGACTAGCGAAGAGACCCAGTACTTC.